The present entry profiles one T cell receptor beta chain with its context. V was trimmed by 6 bases and J by 7 bases, leaving 10 bases between them. The CDR3 sequence is 11 residues long. The germline V gene has CDR1 SGHRS and CDR2 YFSETQ. This entry belongs to a study of blood T cell repertoires in COVID-19. Using immunoSEQ multiplex PCR, the repertoire was profiled, and TCRdb retains in-frame clones only, with some absent. The sample consists of approximately 200,000 clones, more than 85% of them appearing once. Sequences were obtained from peripheral blood. V and J are TRBV5-1 and TRBJ1-1; D may be TRBD1 (6 bases). The TCR was taken from a woman under 40 with active or convalescent COVID-19. The CDR3 DNA sequence: TGCGCCAGCATCGGACAGTTTGAAGCTTTCTTT. It translates to CASIGQFEAFF.